This T cell receptor beta chain was recovered during a study of blood T cell repertoires in COVID-19. Study-level information: T cells, B-cell-depleted T cells, or PBMCs supplied cDNA or gDNA.

This clone has more than one count but fewer than ten. V trimming: 1 base; J trimming: 8 bases; junction bases outside the gene matches: 6. Looked up from germline, CDR1 is LNHNV and CDR2 is YYDKDF (reference sequence). The CDR3 runs to 14 residues. Method: immunoSEQ multiplex PCR; TCRdb's copy keeps in-frame clones and lacks some. The sample shows about 71,000 clones, 70% to 90% of them seen only once. This clonotype originated in a man aged 50 to 60 with active COVID-19. The rearrangement joins TRBV15 to TRBJ1-2, with 8 bases that match TRBD1. Material: peripheral blood. The CDR3 loop reads CATSRVQGAGGYTF. CDR3 in DNA: TGTGCCACCAGCAGAGTTCAGGGGGCAGGCGGCTACACCTTC.